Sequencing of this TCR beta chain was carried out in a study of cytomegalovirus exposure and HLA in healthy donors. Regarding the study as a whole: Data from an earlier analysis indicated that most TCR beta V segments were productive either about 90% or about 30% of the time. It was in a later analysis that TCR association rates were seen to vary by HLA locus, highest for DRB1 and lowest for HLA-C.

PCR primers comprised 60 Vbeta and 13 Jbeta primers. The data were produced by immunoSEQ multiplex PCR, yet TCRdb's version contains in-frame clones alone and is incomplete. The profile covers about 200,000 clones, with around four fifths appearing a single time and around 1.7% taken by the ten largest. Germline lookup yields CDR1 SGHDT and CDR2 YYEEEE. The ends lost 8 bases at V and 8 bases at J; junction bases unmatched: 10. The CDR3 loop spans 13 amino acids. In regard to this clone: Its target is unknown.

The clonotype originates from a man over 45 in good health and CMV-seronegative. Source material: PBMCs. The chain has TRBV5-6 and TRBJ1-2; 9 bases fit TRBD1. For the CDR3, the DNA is TGTGCCAGTCAACCGGGACAGGGAAGGGGCTACACCTTC. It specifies CASQPGQGRGYTF. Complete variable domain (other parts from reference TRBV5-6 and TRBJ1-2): DAGVTQSPTHLIKTRGQQVTLRCSPKSGHDTVSWYQQALGQGPQFIFQYYEEEERQRGNFPDRFSGHQFPNYSSELNVNALLLGDSALYLCASQPGQGRGYTFGSGTRLTVV.